The clone carrying this TCR beta chain was seen more than once but under ten times. The data derive from a study of blood T cell repertoires in COVID-19. At the level of the study: Samples taken during acute and convalescent COVID-19 were collected in the United States, Italy and Spain. Sources were T cells, B-cell-depleted T cells, or PBMCs; the material itself was cDNA or gDNA.

Trimming removed 0 bases from V and 2 bases from J, with 8 bases in between. The CDR3 length is 16 residues. The germline CDR1 and CDR2 sequences are MNHEY and SVGAGI. Original processing methods: For nucleated cells, counts were estimated from reference gene primer amplification. TCRdb's table, derived via immunoSEQ multiplex PCR, lists solely in-frame clones and lacks some. V and J calls and clone size come straight from that table; D and trimming were deduced from the DNA. This table holds approximately 90,000 clones, about 80% found once. The rearrangement links TRBV6-5 to TRBJ2-6; tentative D call: TRBD2 (5 bases). The sequenced sample consisted of peripheral blood. The receptor comes from a woman over 75 with acute or convalescent COVID-19. The CDR3 spells CASSYSSGTGANVLTF. The CDR3 region has the DNA TGTGCCAGCAGTTACTCGTCGGGAACTGGGGCCAACGTCCTGACTTTC.